In this sample, the clone carrying this T cell receptor beta chain turned up a few times. The antigen is undetermined. These data belong to a study of early T cells in non-severe SARS-CoV-2 infection. Study in general: Bulk RNA taken from unsorted whole blood was sequenced, leaving chains unpaired. Study observations and caveats: Anti-spike CD8 specificities were favored by VDJdb matching, whose results missed private and CD4 specificities.

Unique molecular identifiers were attached to individual cDNA molecules. Each CDR3 protein gets one entry after TCRdb re-called the 5' RACE reads with MiXCR. The table includes tens of thousands of distinct CDR3 sequences, less than 5.5% detected once. V lost 0 bases, J lost 7 bases, and 13 bases lay in between. This CDR3 is built from 14 residues. CDR1 is SGHNT, CDR2 YYREEE, per germline (reference sequence). The sample was whole blood. The TCR sequence derives from an adult who was a healthcare worker with PCR-confirmed SARS-CoV-2 infection or an uninfected control (not recorded which). V usage is TRBV5-4 and J usage is TRBJ1-1; D might be TRBD1 (6 bases). The CDR3 region is CASSLEYGDNEAFF. The CDR3 DNA reads as TGTGCCAGCAGCTTGGAATACGGGGACAATGAAGCTTTCTTT. Supplemented by reference TRBV5-4 and TRBJ1-1, the full variable domain reads ETGVTQSPTHLIKTRGQQVTLRCSSQSGHNTVSWYQQALGQGPQFIFQYYREEENGRGNFPPRFSGLQFPNYSSELNVNALELDDSALYLCASSLEYGDNEAFFGQGTRLTVV.